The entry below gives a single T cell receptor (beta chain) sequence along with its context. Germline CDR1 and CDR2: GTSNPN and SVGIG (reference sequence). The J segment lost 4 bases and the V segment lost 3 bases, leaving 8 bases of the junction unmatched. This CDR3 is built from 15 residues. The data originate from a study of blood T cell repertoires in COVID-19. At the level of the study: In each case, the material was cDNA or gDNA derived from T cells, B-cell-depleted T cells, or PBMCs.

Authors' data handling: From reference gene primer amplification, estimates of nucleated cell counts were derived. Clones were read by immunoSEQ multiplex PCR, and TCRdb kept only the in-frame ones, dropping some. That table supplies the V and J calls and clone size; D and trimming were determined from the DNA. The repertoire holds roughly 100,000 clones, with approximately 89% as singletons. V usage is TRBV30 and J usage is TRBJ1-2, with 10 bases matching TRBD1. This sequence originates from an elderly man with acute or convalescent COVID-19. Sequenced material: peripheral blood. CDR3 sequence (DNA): TGTGCCTGGAGGTCCGGGACAGGGGAATCCTATGGCTACACCTTC. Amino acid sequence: CAWRSGTGESYGYTF. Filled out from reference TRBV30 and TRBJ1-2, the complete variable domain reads SQTIHQWPATLVQPVGSPLSLECTVEGTSNPNLYWYRQAAGRGLQLLFYSVGIGQISSEVPQNLSASRPQDRQFILSSKKLLLSDSGFYLCAWRSGTGESYGYTFGSGTRLTVV.